The 3 T cell receptor beta chains given below trace back to one sample, sequenced in a study of T-cell memory formation after mild COVID-19. TCRdb used MiXCR to reprocess the 5' RACE reads, holding one entry per CDR3 protein. The table shows about 340,000 distinct CDR3 sequences, with about an eighth occurring only once. The sequencing sample was made of PBMCs or a T cell subset sorted from them (not recorded which). These receptors were taken from a man aged 18 to 30 who had mild COVID-19 (a few samples of this study predate the infection). Cell type and time point are not known.

This clonotype appeared a few times. The gene calls are TRBV20-1 and TRBJ1-2; tentative D call: TRBD1 (6 bases). In germline, CDR1 is DFQATT, CDR2 SNEGSKA (reference sequence). The CDR3 is 14 residues long. V lost 5 bases and J lost 4, with 17 bases in between. The CDR3 bases are TGCAGTGCTCTTACCCGGGACAACATCTATGGCTACACCTTC. Protein: CSALTRDNIYGYTF.

This clonotype has ten or more counts. The chain links TRBV10-3 to TRBJ2-5; D tentatively fits TRBD1 or TRBD2 (5 bases each). CDR3 length: 11 residues. Between the trimmed V and J ends, which lost 8 bases and 5 bases, there was a span of 9 bases. Germline V CDR1 and CDR2: ENHRY, SYGVKD. CDR3 loop: CAISRGETQYF. CDR3 nucleotide sequence: TGTGCCATCTCTCGGGGCGAGACCCAGTACTTC.

This chain uses TRBV7-2 with TRBJ1-1, with D hard to call. CDR3 length: 14 residues. Trimming took 3 bases from V and 4 from J, leaving 12 bases between them. Germline loops: CDR1 SGHTA, CDR2 FQGNSA. CDR3 in amino acids: CASSFWGTGTEAFF. The DNA of the CDR3 is TGTGCCAGCAGCTTTTGGGGAACTGGCACTGAAGCTTTCTTT. Full variable domain (rest looked up from reference TRBV7-2 and TRBJ1-1): GAGVSQSPSNKVTEKGKDVELRCDPISGHTALYWYRQSLGQGLEFLIYFQGNSAPDKSGLPSDRFSAERTGGSVSTLTIQRTQQEDSAVYLCASSFWGTGTEAFFGQGTRLTVV.